The rows below give T cell receptor beta chains drawn from one sample of a study of siplizumab effects on memory and regulatory T cells. Some clones are missing from TCRdb's copy, which holds only in-frame ones; the method was immunoSEQ multiplex PCR. This repertoire shows roughly 60,000 clones, over 90% found once; its top ten account for less than 40%. The sequenced sample was CD8+ T cells sorted from blood. All receptors come from a human donor in good health. Both conserved end residues are part of each CDR3. Fields, in order: CDR3 DNA, CDR3 protein, D gene, CDR3 length, clone size, J gene, V gene. The D gene is left open where the match is weak. Part of the rows lack a size; the others show once, few, many or a class for expanded clones.

TGTGCTTCGTGGTGGCGAGGAGAGCAGTTCTTC | CASWWRGEQFF | . | 11 | . | TRBJ2-1 | TRBV12-5
TGTGCCAGCGGGCAGGGTTCCACTGAAGCTTTCTTT | CASGQGSTEAFF | . | 12 | . | TRBJ1-1 | TRBV7-3
TGTGCCAGCAGCTTAGGAGGGACAGGGAAACAGTACTTC | CASSLGGTGKQYF | TRBD1 | 13 | . | TRBJ2-5 | TRBV11-3
TGTGCCAGCCAACCCGGGGGAAGCGGGAGTCAGCCCCAGCATTTT | CASQPGGSGSQPQHF | . | 15 | once | TRBJ1-5 | TRBV6-1
TGTGCCAGCAGTTTCCCGGACAGGGGGGGCACCGGGGAGCTGTTTTTT | CASSFPDRGGTGELFF | TRBD1 | 16 | . | TRBJ2-2 | TRBV28
TGTGCCAGCATTGGGACAAGCACTATGGAGCAGTACTTC | CASIGTSTMEQYF | . | 13 | . | TRBJ2-7 | TRBV6-6
TGTGCCAGCAGTTCGGGGGTGGGACCGTACAATGAGCAGTTCTTC | CASSSGVGPYNEQFF | . | 15 | once | TRBJ2-1 | TRBV27
TGTGCCAGTAGCAACTGGAGGGCGGAAGCTTTCTTT | CASSNWRAEAFF | . | 12 | . | TRBJ1-1 | TRBV19
TGCAGCGTTGAAGATTTTCAGGGACAGGGAGTGGGCTATGGCTACACCTTC | CSVEDFQGQGVGYGYTF | TRBD1 | 17 | . | TRBJ1-2 | TRBV29-1
TGTGCCAGCAGCCTATCCTTCTACAATGAGCAGTTCTTC | CASSLSFYNEQFF | . | 13 | . | TRBJ2-1 | TRBV14
TGTGCCAGCAGCGTAGTAGGCTCGTTTACAGCCTACAATGAGCAGTTCTTC | CASSVVGSFTAYNEQFF | . | 17 | . | TRBJ2-1 | TRBV9
TGTGCCAGCACCAAGGGACAGGGGGCTATTCACTATGGCTACACCTTC | CASTKGQGAIHYGYTF | TRBD1 | 16 | . | TRBJ1-2 | TRBV7-9
TGTGCCAGCAGTGTCGGGAACACCGGGGAGCTGTTTTTT | CASSVGNTGELFF | . | 13 | . | TRBJ2-2 | TRBV25-1
TGTGCCAGCAGCCCACAGGGGGCGCTTTCTAATGAAAAACTGTTTTTT | CASSPQGALSNEKLFF | TRBD1 | 16 | . | TRBJ1-4 | TRBV28
TGTGCCAGCTCACCAAGCGGCAGGGCATACACGGATGAGCAGTTCTTC | CASSPSGRAYTDEQFF | . | 16 | . | TRBJ2-1 | TRBV18
TGCGCCAGCAGCTCACAGGAGAACACTGAAGCTTTCTTT | CASSSQENTEAFF | . | 13 | . | TRBJ1-1 | TRBV5-1
TGTGCCTGGGGGGCACCAAGCTCCTACGAGCAGTACTTC | CAWGAPSSYEQYF | . | 13 | . | TRBJ2-7 | TRBV28
TGTGCCAGCGCCTGGTCGGAAACCGGGGAGCTGTTTTTT | CASAWSETGELFF | . | 13 | . | TRBJ2-2 | TRBV13
TGCAGCGGCGCCGGGACTAGCGGTAGCACAGATACGCAGTATTTT | CSGAGTSGSTDTQYF | TRBD2 | 15 | . | TRBJ2-3 | TRBV29-1
TGTGCCAGCAGCTTTGGGCACGACACCTACGAGCAGTACTTC | CASSFGHDTYEQYF | . | 14 | . | TRBJ2-7 | TRBV5-5
TGTGCCAGCAGCCTCCGGGACTACCTTGATGAGCAGTTCTTC | CASSLRDYLDEQFF | TRBD2 | 14 | . | TRBJ2-1 | TRBV6-5
TGTGCCAGCAGCTTTCCTCCATCTAGCGGGAGAAACACCGGGGAGCTGTTTTTT | CASSFPPSSGRNTGELFF | TRBD2 | 18 | once | TRBJ2-2 | TRBV7-9
TGTGCCACCAGCAACTCCGGGACTAGCGGGAGTTACGAGCAGTACTTC | CATSNSGTSGSYEQYF | TRBD2 | 16 | . | TRBJ2-7 | TRBV15
TGTGCCAGCAGTTTAGGTGGCACCGGGGAGCTGTTTTTT | CASSLGGTGELFF | . | 13 | once | TRBJ2-2 | TRBV27
TGTGCCAGCACCCCTAGCGGGTACGAGCAGTACTTC | CASTPSGYEQYF | TRBD2 | 12 | . | TRBJ2-7 | TRBV6-6
TGTGCCAGCAGCCAGGGATACACCTACGAGCAGTACTTC | CASSQGYTYEQYF | . | 13 | . | TRBJ2-7 | TRBV7-8
TGTGCCAGCAGCTTAACACAGTTCTCTGGAAACACCATATATTTT | CASSLTQFSGNTIYF | . | 15 | . | TRBJ1-3 | TRBV7-9
TGTGCCACCTACGAGAGCTCCTACAATGAGCAGTTCTTC | CATYESSYNEQFF | . | 13 | . | TRBJ2-1 | TRBV10-3